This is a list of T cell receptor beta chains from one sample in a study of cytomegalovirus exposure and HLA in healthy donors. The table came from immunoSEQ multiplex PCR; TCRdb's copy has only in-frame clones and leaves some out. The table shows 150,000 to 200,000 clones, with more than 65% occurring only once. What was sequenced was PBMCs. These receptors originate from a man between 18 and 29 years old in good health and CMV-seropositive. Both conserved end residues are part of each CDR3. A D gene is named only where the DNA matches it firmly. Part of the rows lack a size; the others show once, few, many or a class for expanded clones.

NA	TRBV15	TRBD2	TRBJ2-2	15	CATSRESGGTGELFF	TGTGCCACCAGCAGAGAGAGCGGGGGGACCGGGGAGCTGTTTTTT
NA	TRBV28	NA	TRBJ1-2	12	CASSFEGYGYTF	TGTGCCAGCAGTTTCGAGGGCTATGGCTACACCTTC
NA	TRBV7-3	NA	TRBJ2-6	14	CASSLGLGGQFLTF	TGTGCCAGCAGCTTAGGTCTGGGTGGACAGTTCCTGACTTTC
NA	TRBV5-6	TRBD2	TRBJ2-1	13	CASSDGTTLTWFF	TGTGCCAGCAGCGACGGGACTACCCTTACTTGGTTCTTC
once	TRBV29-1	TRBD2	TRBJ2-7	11	CSVEREGQEYF	TGCAGCGTTGAGCGGGAGGGCCAGGAGTACTTC
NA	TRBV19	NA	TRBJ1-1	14	CASSIGGGSTEAFF	TGTGCCAGTAGTATAGGTGGGGGGAGCACTGAAGCTTTCTTT
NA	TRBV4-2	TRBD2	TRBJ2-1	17	CASSQDLSGSNYNEQFF	TGTGCCAGCAGCCAAGATCTGAGCGGGAGTAACTACAATGAGCAGTTCTTC
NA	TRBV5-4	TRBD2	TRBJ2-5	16	CASSLGTSGNQETQYF	TGTGCCAGCAGCCTAGGGACTAGCGGGAACCAAGAGACCCAGTACTTC
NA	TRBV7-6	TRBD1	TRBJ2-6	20	CASSLSVYRDSASGANVLTF	TGTGCCAGCAGCTTAAGCGTATACCGGGACAGCGCTTCTGGGGCCAACGTCCTGACTTTC
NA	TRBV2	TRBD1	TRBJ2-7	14	CASSEIQGTYEQYF	TGTGCCAGCAGTGAGATACAGGGGACCTACGAGCAGTACTTC
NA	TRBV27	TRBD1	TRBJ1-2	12	CASSLTGTDYTF	TGTGCCAGCAGCCTGACAGGGACCGATTACACCTTC
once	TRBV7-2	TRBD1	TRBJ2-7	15	CASSRDRVRNYEQYF	TGTGCCAGCAGCCGAGACAGGGTGAGGAACTACGAGCAGTACTTC
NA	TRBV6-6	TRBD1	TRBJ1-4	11	CASSSGQLLFF	TGTGCCAGCAGTTCGGGACAGTTGCTGTTTTTT
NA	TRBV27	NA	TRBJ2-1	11	CASSRDNEQFF	TGTGCCAGCAGCCGTGACAATGAGCAGTTCTTC
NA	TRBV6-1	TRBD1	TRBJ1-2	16	CASSERFADRDYGYTF	TGTGCCAGCAGTGAAAGGTTCGCGGACAGGGACTATGGCTACACCTTC
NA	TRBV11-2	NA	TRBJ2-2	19	CASSPLHGGASAGAGELFF	TGTGCCAGCAGCCCCCTCCATGGGGGGGCCTCGGCGGGAGCCGGGGAGCTGTTTTTT
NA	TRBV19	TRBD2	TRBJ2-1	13	CASSTDRWGGRFF	TGTGCCAGTAGTACAGACCGTTGGGGGGGAAGGTTCTTC
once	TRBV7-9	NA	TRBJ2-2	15	CASSLDYSNTGELFF	TGTGCCAGCAGCTTAGACTACTCGAACACCGGGGAGCTGTTTTTT
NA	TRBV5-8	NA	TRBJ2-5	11	CASSPQETQYF	TGTGCCAGCAGCCCTCAAGAGACCCAGTACTTC
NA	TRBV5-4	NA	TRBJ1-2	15	CASSLAGEGVYGYTF	TGTGCCAGCAGCTTGGCAGGGGAAGGGGTGTATGGCTACACCTTC
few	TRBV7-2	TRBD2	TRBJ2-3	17	CASSRLAGVLSADTQYF	TGTGCCAGCAGCCGACTAGCGGGAGTACTAAGTGCAGATACGCAGTATTTT
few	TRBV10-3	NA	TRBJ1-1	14	CAISESSTNTEAFF	TGTGCCATCAGTGAGTCAAGTACAAACACTGAAGCTTTCTTT
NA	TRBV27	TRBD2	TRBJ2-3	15	CASSLSGGGVDTQYF	TGTGCCAGCAGTTTAAGCGGGGGAGGGGTAGATACGCAGTATTTT
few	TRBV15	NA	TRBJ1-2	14	CATSRDVADYGYTF	TGTGCCACCAGCAGAGATGTAGCAGACTATGGCTACACCTTC
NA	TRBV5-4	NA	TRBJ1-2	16	CASSPHEPSYPYGYTF	TGTGCCAGCAGCCCCCACGAGCCCTCTTACCCCTATGGCTACACCTTC
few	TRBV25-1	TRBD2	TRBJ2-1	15	CASSPSGIGTNEQFF	TGTGCCAGCAGTCCTAGCGGGATAGGGACCAATGAGCAGTTCTTC
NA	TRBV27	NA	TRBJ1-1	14	CASSLTPQRALTFF	TGTGCCAGCAGTCTCACCCCTCAGAGGGCGTTAACTTTCTTT
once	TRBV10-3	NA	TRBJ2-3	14	CAISEQGNRDTQYF	TGTGCCATCAGTGAGCAGGGGAACAGAGATACGCAGTATTTT
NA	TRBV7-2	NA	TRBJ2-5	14	CASSTRVGQETQYF	TGTGCCAGCAGCACTAGGGTGGGCCAAGAGACCCAGTACTTC
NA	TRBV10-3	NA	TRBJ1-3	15	CAISEGSSVGNTIYF	TGTGCCATCAGTGAGGGGAGTTCTGTCGGAAACACCATATATTTT
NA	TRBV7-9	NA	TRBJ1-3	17	CASSSGTNYGSGNTIYF	TGTGCCAGCAGCAGTGGGACAAACTATGGCTCTGGAAACACCATATATTTT
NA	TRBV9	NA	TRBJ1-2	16	CASSAGTREVSYGYTF	TGTGCCAGCAGCGCCGGGACTCGAGAAGTATCTTATGGCTACACCTTC
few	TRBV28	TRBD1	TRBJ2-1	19	CASYTWTGVISSQYNEQFF	TGTGCCAGCTACACCTGGACAGGAGTCATCTCGAGCCAGTACAATGAGCAGTTCTTC
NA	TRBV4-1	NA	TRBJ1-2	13	CASSQDGGYGYTF	TGCGCCAGCAGCCAAGATGGGGGCTACGGCTACACCTTC
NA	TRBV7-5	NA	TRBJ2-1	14	CVRSRGSSYNEQFF	TGTGTCAGAAGTCGGGGGAGCTCCTACAATGAGCAGTTCTTC
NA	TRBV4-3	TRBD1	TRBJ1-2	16	CASSQDRGADYYGYTF	TGCGCCAGCAGCCAGGACAGGGGGGCAGACTACTATGGCTACACCTTC
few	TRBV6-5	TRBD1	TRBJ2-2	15	CASGRDRGLSGELFF	TGTGCCAGCGGTCGGGACAGGGGGCTCTCCGGGGAGCTGTTTTTT
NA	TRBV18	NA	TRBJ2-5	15	CASSPPSQGVETQYF	TGTGCCAGCTCACCACCGAGCCAGGGTGTAGAGACCCAGTACTTC
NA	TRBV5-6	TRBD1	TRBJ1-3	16	CASSFGQESSGNTIYF	TGTGCCAGCAGTTTTGGACAGGAGAGCTCTGGAAACACCATATATTTT
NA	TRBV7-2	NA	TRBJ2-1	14	CASSRDPGDGEQFF	TGTGCCAGCAGCCGGGACCCGGGGGACGGTGAGCAGTTCTTC
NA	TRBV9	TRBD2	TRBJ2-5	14	CASSVGTSGETQYF	TGTGCCAGCAGCGTTGGGACTAGTGGGGAGACCCAGTACTTC
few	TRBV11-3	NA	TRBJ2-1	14	CASSLGLGNNEQFF	TGTGCCAGCAGCTTAGGGTTGGGCAACAATGAGCAGTTCTTC
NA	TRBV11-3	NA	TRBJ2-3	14	CASSLSRGSDTQYF	TGTGCCAGCAGCTTATCGCGAGGGTCGGATACGCAGTATTTT
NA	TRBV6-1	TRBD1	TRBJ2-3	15	CASSHEDRGPDTQYF	TGTGCCAGCAGCCACGAAGACAGGGGCCCAGATACGCAGTATTTT
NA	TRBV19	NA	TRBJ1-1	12	CASMQGNTEAFF	TGTGCCAGTATGCAGGGGAACACTGAAGCTTTCTTT
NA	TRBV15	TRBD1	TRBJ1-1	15	CATSRWDRENTEAFF	TGTGCCACCAGCAGATGGGACAGGGAGAACACTGAAGCTTTCTTT
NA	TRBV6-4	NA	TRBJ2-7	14	CASKRGSGPYEQYF	TGTGCCAGCAAGAGAGGTAGCGGACCCTACGAGCAGTACTTC
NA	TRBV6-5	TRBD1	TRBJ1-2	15	CASSYSPGQHYGYTF	TGTGCCAGCAGTTACTCGCCGGGACAGCACTATGGCTACACCTTC
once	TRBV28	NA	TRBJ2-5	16	CASREAGTSPQETQYF	TGTGCCAGCAGGGAGGCCGGGACAAGTCCTCAAGAGACCCAGTACTTC
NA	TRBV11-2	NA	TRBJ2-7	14	CASSLAFSGGEQYF	TGTGCCAGCAGCTTAGCTTTTAGTGGGGGGGAGCAGTACTTC
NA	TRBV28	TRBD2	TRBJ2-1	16	CASSFVWGTRGGEQFF	TGTGCCAGCAGTTTCGTTTGGGGGACTAGGGGAGGTGAGCAGTTCTTC
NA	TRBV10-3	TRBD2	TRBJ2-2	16	CAIRPGLEASTGELFF	TGTGCCATCAGACCGGGACTAGAGGCGAGCACCGGGGAGCTGTTTTTT